Listed here are 13 T cell receptor beta chains from one sample, sequenced in a study of regulatory T cells in long-lasting Graves disease. Time point of the sample: newly diagnosed GD, antithyroid drugs for less than 3 months. PBMC RNA was the source of the TCR library. Assembly of TCR beta libraries relied on iRepertoire HTBI primers together with Arm-PCR of CDR3 regions. Each CDR3 protein is one row after TCRdb ran MiXCR on the multiplex PCR reads. Seen here are 350,000 to 550,000 distinct CDR3 sequences, about 15% observed once, and the top ten hold over 15%. These data also formed part of another study, on T cells in Graves' hyperthyroidism and ophthalmopathy.

The source was peripheral blood mononuclear cells (PBMCs), collected at new diagnosis, from a patient treated with antithyroid drugs. The origin of the receptors is a woman between 25 and 40 years old with Graves disease.

The chain couples TRBV12-3 or TRBV12-4 to TRBJ2-7, with D perhaps TRBD1 (5 bases). V was shortened by 9 bases and J by 3 bases, with 18 bases between the two germline ends. This CDR3 comprises 14 residues. The CDR3 DNA reads as TGTGCCAGTTCAGGGCTAGAAGGTTTCTACGAGCAGTACTTC. Protein sequence: CASSGLEGFYEQYF.

This clonotype turned up a few times. This chain connects TRBV5-1 to TRBJ1-4; maybe TRBD1 (5 bases). The germline V gene has CDR1 SGHRS and CDR2 YFSETQ. V was shortened by 0 bases and J by 6 bases, with 18 bases between the two germline ends. The CDR3 is 17 residues long. The CDR3 DNA sequence: TGCGCCAGCAGCTTGGAATGGGAAGACAGATACCATGAAAAACTGTTTTTT. As protein: CASSLEWEDRYHEKLFF.

This sequence joins TRBV4-1 and TRBJ2-5, with TRBD2 as a possible D gene (6 bases). CDR1 MGHRA and CDR2 YSYEKL come from the germline V gene. This CDR3 spans 14 amino acids. V lost 1 base, J lost 5 bases, and 11 bases lay in between. CDR3 DNA: TGCGCCAGCAGCCAAGCCGGAGGGCCGGAGACCCAGTACTTC. As protein: CASSQAGGPETQYF.

This clonotype came up a few times. The rearrangement uses TRBV7-8 and TRBJ1-2; D possibly corresponds to TRBD1 (5 bases). Trimming stripped 2 bases from V and 1 base from J, with 14 bases between. The CDR3 has 16 residues. Germline assignment: CDR1 SGHVS and CDR2 FQNEAQ. The DNA for the CDR3 is TGTGCCAGCAGCTTACGGCCTCAGGGAGTTAACTATGGCTACACCTTC. Translation: CASSLRPQGVNYGYTF.

This clonotype was counted ten times or more. The V gene is TRBV20-1, the J gene TRBJ1-4, with D possibly TRBD1 on 6 matching bases. Germline loops: CDR1 DFQATT, CDR2 SNEGSKA (reference sequence). V was trimmed by 3 bases and J by 3 bases, leaving 17 bases between them. The CDR3 is 16 residues long. The CDR3 loop reads CSASGGGDGSNEKLFF. The CDR3 DNA follows: TGCAGTGCTAGTGGCGGGGGCGATGGATCTAATGAAAAACTGTTTTTT.

In this sample, this clonotype turned up a few times. The chain uses TRBV13 and TRBJ2-1, with a weak D call TRBD1 (5 bases). Germline CDR1 reads PRHDT; CDR2 reads FYEKMQ (reference sequence). Trimming cost V 6 bases and J 7 bases, with 16 bases left between them. The CDR3 spans 14 residues. CDR3 nucleotides: TGTGCCAGCAGTTTCTTCACCAGGGAAAATGAGCAGTTCTTC. Residues: CASSFFTRENEQFF.

The gene calls are TRBV18 and TRBJ1-4; D unresolved. Trimming took off 2 bases at V and 5 bases at J, with 12 bases between the two ends. Germline V gene lookup returns CDR1 KGHSH and CDR2 LQKENI. CDR3 length: 15 amino acids. CDR3 sequence (DNA): TGTGCCAGCTCACCAGAAGAAGGAAGGAATGAAAAACTGTTTTTT. Translation: CASSPEEGRNEKLFF.

The V gene is TRBV7-8, the J gene TRBJ1-1; 9 bases align to TRBD1. The CDR3 runs to 16 residues. CDR1 is SGHVS and CDR2 is FQNEAQ in the germline V gene. V was clipped by 5 bases and J by 5 bases; unmatched bases: 12. The CDR3 loop is CASSPATGGLVTEAFF. The CDR3 DNA sequence: TGTGCCAGCAGCCCGGCGACAGGGGGTCTGGTTACTGAAGCTTTCTTT.

This clonotype occurred many times. V is TRBV6-1 and J is TRBJ1-5; D not resolved. The CDR3 loop spans 15 amino acids. V was cut by 5 bases and J by 3 bases, with 14 bases left in between. The germline V gene has CDR1 MNHNS and CDR2 SASEGT. CDR3: CASSLTRFFNQPQHF. CDR3 nucleotides: TGTGCCAGCAGTCTCACCAGATTCTTCAATCAGCCCCAGCATTTT.

This clonotype has only a few counts. CDR3 protein: CASSLGVGSRRDEQFF. CDR3 nucleotides: TGCGCCAGCAGCTTGGGTGTCGGGAGCCGTCGGGATGAGCAGTTCTTC. The chain recombines TRBV5-1 with TRBJ2-1, with a weak D call TRBD2 (6 bases). This CDR3 has 16 amino acids. V was shortened by 0 bases and J by 8 bases, with 18 bases between the two germline ends. CDR1 and CDR2 from the germline V gene are SGHRS and YFSETQ.

A few counts support this clonotype. The J gene is TRBJ1-4, the V gene TRBV27, with D perhaps matching TRBD1 (6 bases). Germline V gives CDR1 MNHEY, CDR2 SMNVEV (reference sequence). The V end lost 5 bases, the J end lost 8 bases, and 27 bases lay between the germline ends. The CDR3 has 18 amino acids. This CDR3 reads CASSLTPPWGGPLEKLFF. CDR3 nucleotide sequence: TGTGCCAGCAGTCTCACCCCTCCGTGGGGGGGCCCACTAGAAAAACTGTTTTTT.

This clonotype was counted many times. The chain links TRBV5-1 to TRBJ2-5; no firm D call. The germline V and J ends were trimmed by 0 bases and 3 bases, with 15 bases remaining between them. The CDR3 extends over 16 amino acids. Germline V gene lookup returns CDR1 SGHRS and CDR2 YFSETQ. The CDR3 DNA follows: TGCGCCAGCAGCTTGGTACTTGGGTCGGTGGAAGAGACCCAGTACTTC. Translated: CASSLVLGSVEETQYF.

This clonotype was found many times. This chain joins TRBV20-1 and TRBJ2-1; 8 nucleotides align to TRBD1. The CDR3 sequence is 11 residues long. Trimming cost V 3 bases and J 9 bases; bases outside gene matches: 1. CDR1 and CDR2 (germline): DFQATT, SNEGSKA (reference sequence). CDR3 protein: CSASQGAEQFF. DNA of the CDR3: TGCAGTGCTAGTCAGGGGGCTGAGCAGTTCTTC.